These T cell receptor beta chains were read from a single sample in a study of blood T cells in healthy people across ages. TCRdb re-derived calls from the 5' RACE reads in MiXCR, one entry per CDR3 protein. The sample holds 1.5 million to 1.8 million distinct CDR3 sequences, approximately 39% seen once. Sequenced: blood. These receptors were taken from a woman aged 18-35 years in good health. Both conserved end residues are part of each CDR3. The D gene is left open where the match is weak. Clone size is stated in some rows and not others, as once, few, many or a class when expanded.

TRBJ2-7 14 few TRBV10-3 TRBD2 CAISGTSGGHEQYF TGTGCCATCAGTGGGACTAGCGGGGGGCACGAGCAGTACTTC
TRBJ1-4 15 few TRBV7-9 NA CASSPDTSTNEKLFF TGTGCCAGCAGCCCCGACACCTCAACTAATGAAAAACTGTTTTTT
TRBJ2-7 13 NA TRBV29-1 TRBD2 CSVASGIGYEQYF TGCAGCGTGGCAAGCGGGATTGGTTACGAGCAGTACTTC
TRBJ2-4 14 NA TRBV12-3/TRBV12-4 NA CASSLGRVKNIQYF TGTGCCAGCAGTTTAGGGCGGGTCAAAAACATTCAGTACTTC
TRBJ1-2 17 NA TRBV6-2/TRBV6-3 NA CASSPHASRRSSDGYTF TGTGCCAGCAGTCCCCACGCGTCCCGAAGGTCGAGCGATGGCTACACCTTC
TRBJ1-1 16 NA TRBV27 NA CASRPRDPMGNTEAFF TGTGCCAGCAGACCTCGGGACCCCATGGGGAACACTGAAGCTTTCTTT
TRBJ1-2 16 NA TRBV7-2 NA CASSPGRPDTNYGYTF TGTGCCAGCAGCCCGGGACGGCCGGATACTAACTATGGCTACACCTTC
TRBJ1-5 15 NA TRBV4-1 NA CASSQAAGTLEPQHF TGCGCCAGCAGCCAGGCCGCGGGAACGCTAGAGCCCCAGCATTTT
TRBJ1-4 17 NA TRBV3-1 NA CASSQAQEIATNEKLFF TGTGCCAGCAGCCAAGCTCAAGAAATCGCAACTAATGAAAAACTGTTTTTT
TRBJ2-3 15 few TRBV7-2 NA CASSLAQGQTDTQYF TGTGCCAGCAGCTTAGCGCAAGGACAGACAGATACGCAGTATTTT
TRBJ2-7 12 NA TRBV20-1 NA CSASRPDYEQYF TGCAGTGCTAGTCGACCGGACTACGAGCAGTACTTC
TRBJ1-1 14 NA TRBV3-1 NA CASSQSGMNTEAFF TGTGCCAGCAGCCAATCGGGTATGAACACTGAAGCTTTCTTT
TRBJ1-1 15 NA TRBV20-1 NA CSATHHRRTNTEAFF TGCAGTGCTACCCATCACAGGAGGACGAACACTGAAGCTTTCTTT
TRBJ2-3 18 NA TRBV4-3 TRBD2 CASSQQILAGENTDPQYF TGCGCCAGCAGCCAACAGATACTAGCGGGGGAGAACACAGATCCGCAGTATTTT
TRBJ2-7 13 many TRBV7-8 NA CASSLHSPYEQYF TGTGCCAGCAGCTTACACAGCCCCTACGAGCAGTACTTC
TRBJ2-4 15 few TRBV6-5 NA CASSYTGEGGNIQYF TGTGCCAGCAGTTACACGGGGGAGGGGGGAAACATTCAGTACTTC
TRBJ2-5 13 few TRBV10-3 NA CAISIGRRETQYF TGTGCCATCAGTATCGGAAGAAGGGAGACCCAGTACTTC
TRBJ2-7 15 NA TRBV5-1 NA CASSSEGSVSYEQYF TGCGCCAGCAGCTCCGAGGGATCGGTCTCCTACGAGCAGTACTTC
TRBJ2-7 15 NA TRBV7-2 TRBD2 CASSPRTSDYNEQYF TGTGCCAGCAGCCCCCGGACTAGCGATTACAATGAGCAGTACTTC
TRBJ2-1 13 NA TRBV15 NA CATSRDRAYEQFF TGTGCCACCAGCAGAGATCGGGCCTACGAGCAGTTCTTC
TRBJ2-7 14 few TRBV6-2/TRBV6-3 NA CASTPWGISYEQYF TGTGCCAGCACCCCCTGGGGGATATCCTACGAGCAGTACTTC
TRBJ2-5 12 NA TRBV20-1 NA CSASQPTETQYF TGCAGTGCTAGCCAGCCAACGGAGACCCAGTACTTC
TRBJ1-2 14 NA TRBV7-2 NA CASSLRPQGSGYTF TGTGCCAGCAGCTTAAGGCCCCAGGGGAGCGGCTACACCTTC
TRBJ2-7 16 NA TRBV12-3/TRBV12-4 TRBD1 CASSPIALQGDYEQYF TGTGCCAGCAGTCCCATAGCCCTACAGGGGGACTACGAGCAGTACTTC
TRBJ2-7 14 few TRBV12-3/TRBV12-4 TRBD1 CASRPNGQGYEQYF TGTGCCAGCAGGCCGAATGGACAGGGGTACGAGCAGTACTTC
TRBJ2-5 16 NA TRBV18 TRBD2 CASSPITSGGQETQYF TGTGCCAGCTCACCAATTACTAGCGGGGGCCAAGAGACCCAGTACTTC
TRBJ2-2 17 NA TRBV5-1 NA CASSFTPEGPNTGELFF TGCGCCAGCAGCTTTACCCCCGAGGGACCGAACACCGGGGAGCTGTTTTTT
TRBJ2-5 13 NA TRBV20-1 NA CSATIRAGTRSYF TGCAGTGCCACAATCCGCGCCGGGACGAGATCGTACTTC
TRBJ1-1 13 NA TRBV5-1 NA CASSPQGLAEAFF TGCGCCAGCAGCCCGCAGGGGCTCGCTGAAGCTTTCTTT
TRBJ1-2 13 NA TRBV11-2 NA CASSLVRVDGYTF TGTGCCAGCAGCTTAGTTAGGGTGGATGGCTACACCTTC
TRBJ2-7 15 NA TRBV2 TRBD2 CASSLLAGRSYELYF TGTGCCAGCAGTCTACTAGCGGGCCGCTCCTACGAGCTGTACTTC
TRBJ2-1 13 NA TRBV28 NA CASSQRWASEQFF TGTGCCAGCAGCCAACGGTGGGCGAGTGAGCAGTTCTTC
TRBJ1-5 14 few TRBV6-6 NA CASSFYRVNQPQHF TGTGCCAGCAGTTTTTACAGGGTTAATCAGCCCCAGCATTTT
TRBJ2-5 12 few TRBV29-1 NA CSVLPHTKTQYF TGCAGCGTTCTCCCCCACACAAAGACCCAGTACTTC
TRBJ1-2 14 NA TRBV4-2 TRBD1 CASSKATGIEGYTF TGTGCCAGCAGCAAAGCGACAGGGATTGAAGGCTACACCTTC